Each of the 20 T cell receptor beta chains below was sequenced from the same sample in a study of T cells in Graves' hyperthyroidism and ophthalmopathy. Amplification yielded TCR beta CDR3 regions, with RNA transcripts as the source. The HTBI primer set drove a first-round RT-PCR of the TCR CDR3. MiXCR was run by TCRdb on the multiplex PCR reads, yielding one entry per CDR3 protein. The sample has 490,000 or so distinct CDR3 sequences, 15% to 20% seen once. Sequences were obtained from blood. The source is a man aged 35 to 55 with Graves' ophthalmopathy.

This clonotype has a count of ten or more. V and J are TRBV20-1 and TRBJ2-3; D unclear. The V end lost 6 bases, the J end lost 3 bases, and 10 bases lay between the germline ends. This CDR3 contains 12 residues. Per the germline V gene, CDR1 is DFQATT and CDR2 is SNEGSKA (reference sequence). CDR3 coding DNA: TGCAGTGCCCTCCCGACTACAGATACGCAGTATTTT. This sequence encodes CSALPTTDTQYF.

The chain has TRBV20-1 and TRBJ1-2; possible D gene TRBD1, 5 bases. CDR3 size: 13 residues. Germline V CDR1 and CDR2: DFQATT, SNEGSKA (reference sequence). Trimming shortened V by 5 bases and J by 4 bases, and 14 bases separated the two germline ends. CDR3 in DNA: TGCAGTGCTCAGGGATTCTGGGGCTATGGCTACACCTTC. This encodes CSAQGFWGYGYTF.

This clonotype was seen at least ten times. The chain joins TRBV7-2 to TRBJ2-5; 7 bases fit TRBD2. The CDR3 has 14 residues. Germline lookup yields CDR1 SGHTA and CDR2 FQGNSA. Trimming took 5 bases from V and 0 from J; bases not matched to a gene: 3. The CDR3 protein is CASSRGGDQETQYF. In DNA, the CDR3 is TGTGCCAGCAGCCGGGGAGGGGACCAAGAGACCCAGTACTTC.

This clonotype showed up many times. This rearrangement joins TRBV28 to TRBJ2-6, with D possibly TRBD1 on 5 matching bases. CDR1 is MDHEN, CDR2 SYDVKM, per germline. Trimming removed 2 bases from V and 3 bases from J, with 11 bases in between. This CDR3 has 16 amino acids. DNA of the CDR3: TGTGCCAGCAGTTTACCGACAGCCCTTGGGGCCAACGTCCTGACTTTC. Translation: CASSLPTALGANVLTF.

This clonotype came up a few times. The CDR3 nucleotides read TGTGCCAGCAGTTTATACTTAGGATCTGGCTACACCTTC. Its protein is CASSLYLGSGYTF. This sequence joins TRBV12-3 or TRBV12-4 and TRBJ1-2; D call uncertain. The V end lost 2 bases, the J end lost 7 bases, and 11 bases lay between the germline ends. This CDR3 contains 13 residues.

The rearrangement uses TRBV5-1 and TRBJ2-2; possibly TRBD2 for D (6 bases). Looked up from germline, CDR1 is SGHRS and CDR2 is YFSETQ. CDR3 length equals 15 residues. V lost 4 bases and J lost 2, with 12 bases in between. This CDR3 reads CASSIQEGNTGELFF. The CDR3 DNA reads as TGCGCCAGCAGCATACAGGAGGGCAACACCGGGGAGCTGTTTTTT.

This CDR3 is CSAKTSGTFYEQYF. The CDR3 DNA reads as TGCAGTGCAAAAACTAGCGGGACATTCTACGAGCAGTACTTC. V is TRBV20-1 and J is TRBJ2-7; 10 positions agree with TRBD2. Germline V gene sequence: CDR1 DFQATT, CDR2 SNEGSKA (reference sequence). Unmatched junction bases numbered 8, after V lost 6 bases and J lost 3 bases. The CDR3 sequence is 14 residues long.

This clonotype was found many times. The chain combines TRBV2 with TRBJ1-2, with D hard to call. From germline, CDR1 is SNHLY and CDR2 FYNNEI. Trimming left V 5 bases short and J 4 bases short, with 17 bases between. The CDR3 has 15 amino acids. CDR3 sequence: CASSLRRTEGYGYTF. The CDR3 region has the DNA TGTGCCAGCAGTCTCAGGAGGACGGAGGGCTATGGCTACACCTTC.

This clonotype has more than one count but fewer than ten. This chain connects TRBV24-1 to TRBJ2-2; TRBD1 matches at 10 bases. In germline, CDR1 is KGHDR, CDR2 SFDVKD. The junction had 4 bases not matched to a gene; V was cut back by 8 bases and J by 5 bases. The CDR3 runs 14 residues. CDR3 in amino acids: CATMGQGRTGELFF. The CDR3 coding sequence is TGTGCCACCATGGGACAGGGGCGGACCGGGGAGCTGTTTTTT.

V and J are TRBV7-2 and TRBJ2-1; 7 bases align to TRBD1. Per germline, CDR1 SGHTA and CDR2 FQGNSA. With V trimmed by 1 base and J by 3 bases, 3 bases remained unmatched. This CDR3 spans 15 amino acids. The CDR3 here is CASSLEGANYNEQFF. The DNA for the CDR3 is TGTGCCAGCAGCTTAGAGGGGGCCAACTACAATGAGCAGTTCTTC. Full variable domain (rest looked up from reference TRBV7-2 and TRBJ2-1): GAGVSQSPSNKVTEKGKDVELRCDPISGHTALYWYRQSLGQGLEFLIYFQGNSAPDKSGLPSDRFSAERTGGSVSTLTIQRTQQEDSAVYLCASSLEGANYNEQFFGPGTRLTVL.

The chain uses TRBV19 and TRBJ1-5, with D possibly matching TRBD1 (6 bases). Trimming cost V 5 bases and J 7 bases, with 15 bases left between them. Germline CDR1 and CDR2: LNHDA and SQIVND (reference sequence). This CDR3 is 14 amino acids long. CDR3 in amino acids: CASSRGQQSQPQHF. CDR3 nucleotides: TGTGCCAGTAGTCGAGGACAGCAAAGCCAGCCCCAGCATTTT. Filled out from reference TRBV19 and TRBJ1-5, the complete variable domain reads DGGITQSPKYLFRKEGQNVTLSCEQNLNHDAMYWYRQDPGQGLRLIYYSQIVNDFQKGDIAEGYSVSREKKESFPLTVTSAQKNPTAFYLCASSRGQQSQPQHFGDGTRLSIL.

Regarding this clonotype: With a much larger clone just one base away, this may be a read error. The CDR3, as DNA: TGTGCCATCCGGGGGGATGCCGGGGAGCTGTTTTTT. The encoded protein is CAIRGDAGELFF. The rearrangement links TRBV6-1 to TRBJ2-2, with 7 positions matching TRBD2. V shed 10 bases, J shed 6 bases, and the junction held 5 bases outside the gene matches. The CDR3 is 12 residues long. The germline V gene has CDR1 MNHNS and CDR2 SASEGT.

The J gene is TRBJ1-1, the V gene TRBV12-3 or TRBV12-4, with D perhaps matching TRBD1 (5 bases). The CDR3 runs 17 residues. Trimming removed 3 bases at V and 1 base at J, with 18 bases between. CDR3 nucleotide sequence: TGTGCCAGCAGTTTTATCGGGACCAGGAGGGGGAACACTGAAGCTTTCTTT. The encoded protein is CASSFIGTRRGNTEAFF.

This clonotype was counted a single time. The rearrangement links TRBV7-3 to TRBJ2-2; maybe TRBD1 (5 bases). The CDR3 is 15 amino acids. Germline assignment: CDR1 SGHTA and CDR2 FQGTGA. Trimming took off 5 bases at V and 0 bases at J, with 10 bases between the two ends. The CDR3 loop is CASSLQVTNTGELFF. The DNA for the CDR3 is TGTGCCAGCAGCCTACAGGTCACGAACACCGGGGAGCTGTTTTTT.

This clonotype was seen once. J is TRBJ1-1 and V is TRBV25-1, with a possible D match to TRBD1 (5 bases). V was pared by 8 bases and J by 0 bases, with 13 bases between. Germline V lookup: CDR1 MGHDK, CDR2 SYGVNS. The length of the CDR3 is 14 residues. For the CDR3, the DNA is TGTGCCAGCCGGGACCGAGGAATGAACACTGAAGCTTTCTTT. This encodes CASRDRGMNTEAFF.

This clonotype occurred many times. The rearrangement uses TRBV7-2 and TRBJ2-3; TRBD2 might be the D (5 bases). Germline V gene lookup returns CDR1 SGHTA and CDR2 FQGNSA. V lost 3 bases to trimming and J lost 2 bases, with 21 bases between them. The length of the CDR3 is 18 residues. DNA of the CDR3: TGTGCCAGCAGCTTTAAAGCGGTGTCTCGTAGGGACACAGATACGCAGTATTTT. It yields the protein CASSFKAVSRRDTDTQYF.

This clonotype was observed a single time. The chain couples TRBV12-3 or TRBV12-4 to TRBJ2-7, with D tentatively TRBD2 (6 bases). The CDR3 length is 16 residues. V dropped 3 bases and J dropped 1 base, with 16 bases sitting between them. CDR3 nucleotides: TGTGCCAGCAGTTTGTCCACGGGAGTATCTTCCTACGAGCAGTACTTC. It specifies CASSLSTGVSSYEQYF.

The CDR3 DNA reads as TGTGCCAGCACCGGAAGCTTAGGACTAACATTTGCCAGCTCCTACGAGCAGTACTTC. As protein: CASTGSLGLTFASSYEQYF. The chain carries TRBV2 and TRBJ2-7, with D perhaps matching TRBD2 (6 bases). The CDR3 has 19 residues. Germline V CDR1 and CDR2: SNHLY, FYNNEI. V gave up 7 bases and J gave up 0 bases, with 28 bases separating them.

This clonotype was seen only a few times. The gene calls are TRBV12-3 or TRBV12-4 and TRBJ1-6, with D maybe TRBD1 (5 bases). The CDR3 consists of 14 residues. V shed 5 bases and J shed 4 bases, with 9 bases lying between them. CDR3: CASSPQGYNSPLHF. The CDR3 DNA follows: TGTGCCAGCAGTCCTCAGGGATATAATTCACCCCTCCACTTT.

This clonotype showed up many times. V gene TRBV6-1 combines with J gene TRBJ2-7; 10 bases agree with TRBD2. Germline V CDR1 and CDR2: MNHNS, SASEGT. The junction had 8 bases not matched to a gene; V was cut back by 2 bases and J by 4 bases. This CDR3 region has 16 residues. The CDR3 loop reads CASSESPAGGSYEQYF. The DNA for the CDR3 is TGTGCCAGCAGTGAAAGCCCAGCGGGAGGGTCTTACGAGCAGTACTTC.